The entry below gives a single TCR beta chain sequence along with its context. This sample was taken from a study of blood T cell repertoires in COVID-19. As for the study in general: Whether acute or convalescent, the COVID-19 samples came from the United States, Italy and Spain.

Per the authors' pipeline: Reference gene primer amplification gave estimated nucleated cell counts. The method was immunoSEQ multiplex PCR; TCRdb's version includes in-frame clones alone and lacks a portion of them. The V and J calls and clone size are taken from that table; D and trimming were inferred from the DNA. The profile shows fewer than 85,000 clones, about four fifths of them singletons. Trimming removed 0 bases at V and 5 bases at J, with 8 bases between. The CDR3 runs to 13 residues. Germline assignment: CDR1 SGHRS and CDR2 YFSETQ. The source material was peripheral blood. This TCR came from a woman aged 80 or older with active or convalescent COVID-19. The rearrangement uses TRBV5-1 and TRBJ1-1; D gene unclear. The CDR3 spells CASSLVRGTEAFF. CDR3 bases: TGCGCCAGCAGCTTGGTCAGAGGAACTGAAGCTTTCTTT.